This T cell receptor beta chain was captured by sequencing in a study of Graves' ophthalmopathy and Graves' hyperthyroidism. For the study at large: Absence of ophthalmopathy within 18 months of follow-up defined stable hyperthyroidism.

This CDR3 comprises 17 residues. Germline values: CDR1 SGHDN, CDR2 FVKESK. V trimming: 5 bases; J trimming: 2 bases; junction bases outside the gene matches: 14. The sequenced template was RNA, covering the TCR beta CDR3 region. Second-round multiplex PCR followed a first-round RT-PCR using HTBI primers. TCRdb re-analysed the multiplex PCR reads in MiXCR, keeping a single row per CDR3 protein. The table has roughly 600,000 distinct CDR3 sequences, about 40% seen once. This clonotype appeared many times. The genes are TRBV14 and TRBJ2-7, with 8 bases lining up with TRBD1. Sequencing was carried out using peripheral blood or thyroid tissue (not recorded which). The clonotype was recovered from an adult man with Graves' hyperthyroidism. CDR3 DNA sequence: TGTGCCAGCAGCGGGCGGGGACAGGTAGGGTCCGCCTACGAGCAGTACTTC. Protein sequence: CASSGRGQVGSAYEQYF.